One TCR beta chain is described in this entry. Antigen: not known. The sample comes from a study of CD8 T cells in Susac syndrome. Overall study: At blood draw, Susac syndrome patients were therapy-naive, on corticosteroids, or on intravenous immunoglobulin alone. Whole-study results and caveats: Clonal expansion was not seen in any Susac syndrome CD4+ T cell repertoire.

This CDR3 has 15 residues. Germline CDR1 and CDR2: MGHDK and SYGVNS. V lost 3 bases to trimming and J lost 0 bases; unmatched junction nucleotides: 3. With random hexamers, 0.5 to 1 ug RNA was reverse transcribed. Amplification of TCR beta CDR3 used immunoSEQ multiplex PCR across 54 Vbeta and 13 Jbeta. TCRdb re-called the immunoSEQ multiplex PCR reads through MiXCR, storing one row per CDR3 protein. This table holds 110,000 to 150,000 distinct CDR3 sequences, 90% to 96% found once. Negative isolation was used for CD8+ and CD4+ T cells and FACS enrichment for TEMRA cells. The sample taken for sequencing was CD4+ T cells from PBMCs. The TCR originated in a human donor with Susac syndrome. The chain links TRBV25-1 to TRBJ2-7; 9 bases fit TRBD2. Written as DNA, the CDR3 is TGTGCCAGCAGTGACCAGCGGGAGGCCTCCTACGAGCAGTACTTC. Translation gives CASSDQREASYEQYF.